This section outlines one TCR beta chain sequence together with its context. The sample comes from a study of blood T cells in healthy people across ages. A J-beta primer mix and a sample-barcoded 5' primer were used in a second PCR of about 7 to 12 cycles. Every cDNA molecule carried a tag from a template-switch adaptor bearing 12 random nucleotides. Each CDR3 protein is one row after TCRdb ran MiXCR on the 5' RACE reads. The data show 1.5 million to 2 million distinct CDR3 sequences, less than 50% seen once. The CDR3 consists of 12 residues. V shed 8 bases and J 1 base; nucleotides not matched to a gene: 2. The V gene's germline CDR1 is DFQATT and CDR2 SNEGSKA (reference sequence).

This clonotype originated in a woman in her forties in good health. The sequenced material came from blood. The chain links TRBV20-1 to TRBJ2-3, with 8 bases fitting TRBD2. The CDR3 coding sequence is TGCAGTTTAGCGGGGCGCACAGATACGCAGTATTTT. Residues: CSLAGRTDTQYF.